The 9 T cell receptor beta chains presented below share a single source sample, sequenced in a study of shared clonotypes between healthy human individuals. Naive CD8 cells lacked CD45RO, underwent positive selection for CCR7 and left out terminally differentiated effector memory CD45RA+ cells. Assay used: immunoSEQ multiplex PCR; TCRdb lists only in-frame clones, some missing. The sample has 1.5 million to 2.5 million clones, roughly 95% seen once. The sequencing sample was made of naive CD8+ T cells sorted from blood. Receptors were obtained from a man aged 18 to 29 in good health.

The chain couples TRBV9 to TRBJ2-1; D is possibly TRBD1 (6 bases). Trimming took 4 bases from V and 5 from J, leaving 19 bases between them. CDR1 SGDLS and CDR2 YYNGEE come from the germline V gene. The CDR3 spans 16 residues. Written as DNA, the CDR3 is TGTGCCAGCAGCTTGTTCTCGGGACAAATCAACAATGAGCAGTTCTTC. It translates to CASSLFSGQINNEQFF.

V usage is TRBV25-1 and J usage is TRBJ1-1; weak D call: TRBD1 (6 bases). The CDR3 contains 15 residues. Germline CDR1 MGHDK, CDR2 SYGVNS. Trimming pared 5 bases from V and 7 bases from J, leaving 20 bases between. The CDR3 DNA reads as TGTGCCAGCAGTCCACAACAGGGAAGCATTGTTGAAGCTTTCTTT. Protein sequence: CASSPQQGSIVEAFF. Using reference TRBV25-1 and TRBJ1-1 for the parts outside the CDR3, the full variable domain is EADIYQTPRYLVIGTGKKITLECSQTMGHDKMYWYQQDPGMELHLIHYSYGVNSTEKGDLSSESTVSRIRTEHFPLTLESARPSHTSQYLCASSPQQGSIVEAFFGQGTRLTVV.

The J gene is TRBJ2-7, the V gene TRBV7-9; the D gene is possibly TRBD2 (5 bases). The CDR3 contains 16 residues. The germline CDR1 and CDR2 sequences are SEHNR and FQNEAQ (reference sequence). V was pared by 0 bases and J by 1 base, with 13 bases between. The CDR3 here is CASSLADYSDSYEQYF. Here the CDR3 DNA reads TGTGCCAGCAGCTTAGCAGACTACAGTGATTCCTACGAGCAGTACTTC.

This clone appeared once. The J gene is TRBJ2-7, the V gene TRBV11-3, with 7 bases matching TRBD2. Losses at the gene ends were 2 bases for V and 2 bases for J; bases not matched to a gene: 6. Germline V CDR1 and CDR2: SGHNT, YENEEA. The CDR3 spans 15 residues. This chain's CDR3 is CASSLSGSGAYEQYF. Here the CDR3 DNA reads TGTGCCAGCAGCTTATCTGGGAGCGGGGCCTACGAGCAGTACTTC.

The CDR3: CASTDAGAKITEAFF. DNA for the CDR3: TGTGCCAGCACCGATGCGGGGGCGAAGATAACTGAAGCTTTCTTT. J is TRBJ1-1 and V is TRBV6-1; tentative D call: TRBD1 (6 bases). The CDR3 consists of 15 residues. Trimming removed 7 bases from V and 5 bases from J, with 20 bases in between. Germline-derived CDR1 and CDR2 are MNHNS and SASEGT.

For this clone: The sample has other DNA sequences that encode this CDR3 too. This rearrangement joins TRBV7-6 to TRBJ2-3, with no clear D. Trimming took off 5 bases at V and 1 base at J, with 7 bases between the two ends. The CDR3 runs to 13 residues. Germline V gives CDR1 SGHVS, CDR2 FNYEAQ. The CDR3: CASSLSGTDTQYF. The CDR3 bases are TGTGCCAGCAGCCTTAGTGGCACAGATACGCAGTATTTT.

The gene calls are TRBV5-4 and TRBJ2-5; 15 bases are a match to TRBD2. The junction had 4 bases not matched to a gene; V was cut back by 0 bases and J by 4 bases. In germline, CDR1 is SGHNT, CDR2 YYREEE (reference sequence). This CDR3 is built from 17 residues. The chain's CDR3 is CASSLVPGLAGGETQYF. For the CDR3, the DNA is TGTGCCAGCAGCTTGGTACCGGGACTAGCGGGAGGAGAGACCCAGTACTTC.

V is TRBV28 and J is TRBJ2-7; tentatively, D is TRBD2 (6 bases). The V and J ends lost 10 bases and 1 base respectively, with 23 bases between them. The germline V gene encodes CDR1 MDHEN and CDR2 SYDVKM. The CDR3 length is 16 residues. As DNA, the CDR3 is TGTGCCACCTTAGAAGGGACTCCAACGGCGTCCTACGAGCAGTACTTC. Translating gives CATLEGTPTASYEQYF.

The gene calls are TRBV6-6 and TRBJ1-3; no clear D gene. The CDR3 runs 15 residues. Trimming took off 0 bases at V and 2 bases at J, with 8 bases between the two ends. Germline V gives CDR1 MNHNY, CDR2 SVGAGI (reference sequence). In DNA form, the CDR3 reads TGTGCCAGCAGTTACTCTGAAGAGACTGGAAACACCATATATTTT. Translation gives CASSYSEETGNTIYF.